This T cell receptor (beta chain) was obtained from a study of somatic mutations in cytotoxic T cells in rheumatoid arthritis. Background on the study: Flow cytometry sorted some V beta antibody-stained T-cell populations to nearly 100% purity, V beta1+ cells among them being sequenced for TCRB. Broader study findings: A single CD8+ clone exceeded 20% of CD8+ cells in about an eighth of the roughly 60 patients. Rising age went with increasing CD8+ clonality in rheumatoid arthritis patients; healthy controls showed no such increase.

About this clone: Antigen: not known.

Repertoires were generated with immunoSEQ multiplex PCR, while TCRdb's copy carries only in-frame clones and drops some. The profile shows 15,000 to 20,000 clones, 65% to 75% of them singletons. The sequence derives from a man in his 60s in good health. Material: CD8+ T cells sorted from blood.

CDR3 sequence (DNA): TGTGCCAGCAGCTTCGCTGGGGCTCAAGAGACCCAGTACTTC. This encodes CASSFAGAQETQYF. This chain uses TRBV6-5 with TRBJ2-5; possible D gene TRBD1, 5 bases. The CDR3 totals 14 residues. V dropped 6 bases and J dropped 2 bases, with 13 bases sitting between them. Germline V lookup: CDR1 MNHEY, CDR2 SVGAGI.